Listed here is a single T cell receptor (beta chain). Its antigen is unknown. The source of the sample is a study of CD4 T cells in relation to SARS-CoV-2 and coronaviruses. Generated by immunoSEQ multiplex PCR, the TCRdb table keeps only in-frame clones and is missing some. In the table there are 20,000 to 25,000 clones, over 65% of which are singletons. Before the COVID-19 pandemic, during about 2010-2018, CD4+ T cells were taken from unexposed donors. Isolation of CD4+ T cells took place after less than 13 days in culture. V was clipped by 3 bases and J by 5 bases; unmatched bases: 17. The CDR3 length is 19 residues. Germline values: CDR1 SGHRS, CDR2 YFSETQ.

The origin of this receptor is a human donor in good health. The chain links TRBV5-1 to TRBJ2-5; 12 bases map to TRBD1. The source material was CD4+ T cells from PBMCs, cultured in vitro. DNA of the CDR3: TGCGCCAGCAGCTCTACCGGGACAGGGGGCGCGTCTCAGCGGGAGACCCAGTACTTC. This sequence encodes CASSSTGTGGASQRETQYF.